Shown below are 24 T cell receptor beta chains from a single sample sequenced in a study of blood T cell repertoires in COVID-19. Here immunoSEQ multiplex PCR was the method, and the copy in TCRdb shows in-frame clones only, minus some. The sample holds roughly 300,000 clones, about 85% seen once. Sequenced input: PBMCs or T cells enriched from blood (not recorded which). The receptors originated from a woman in her twenties or thirties who had recovered from COVID-19.

Turning to this clone: Germline and junction disagree at one end, which may indicate a read error. The chain has TRBV7-9 and TRBJ2-1; the match to TRBD2 covers 7 bases. The CDR3 has 16 residues. CDR1 is SEHNR, CDR2 FQNEAQ, per germline (reference sequence). The CDR3 spells CASSVAPGLLVDEQFF. CDR3 DNA sequence: TGTGCCAGCAGCGTAGCACCGGGACTACTCGTTGATGAGCAGTTCTTC.

The rearrangement joins TRBV30 to TRBJ1-2; D unclear. The CDR3 covers 13 residues. V lost 3 bases and J lost 1, with 9 bases in between. Germline loops: CDR1 GTSNPN, CDR2 SVGIG (reference sequence). CDR3 loop: CAWRPQINYGYTF. The CDR3 bases are TGTGCCTGGAGGCCACAGATTAACTATGGCTACACCTTC.

The gene calls are TRBV6-5 and TRBJ2-3, with TRBD1 matching over 9 bases. The germline V gene encodes CDR1 MNHEY and CDR2 SVGAGI. The CDR3 contains 15 residues. The ends lost 2 bases at V and 3 bases at J; junction bases unmatched: 3. CDR3 sequence reads: CASSYPGQGTDTQYF. CDR3 DNA: TGTGCCAGCAGTTACCCGGGACAGGGAACAGATACGCAGTATTTT.

The rearrangement joins TRBV6-5 to TRBJ2-1; D possibly corresponds to TRBD2 (7 bases). This CDR3 is 14 amino acids long. Germline-derived CDR1 and CDR2 are MNHEY and SVGAGI. With 6 bases removed from V and 10 bases from J, the gap between germline ends came to 19 bases. CDR3 sequence: CASSGRGATREQFF. The CDR3 bases are TGTGCCAGCAGCGGTCGGGGGGCGACTCGAGAGCAGTTCTTC.

The chain uses TRBV2 and TRBJ2-1; 13 bases align to TRBD2. The CDR3 spans 15 residues. V lost 6 bases, J lost 8 bases, and 7 bases stayed unmatched. CDR1 and CDR2 (germline): SNHLY, FYNNEI. The CDR3 loop is CASRVLAGGAHEQFF. In DNA, the CDR3 is TGTGCCAGCAGAGTACTAGCGGGGGGGGCCCATGAGCAGTTCTTC.

This chain links TRBV7-9 with TRBJ1-4; D possibly corresponds to TRBD1 (5 bases). CDR3 length equals 13 residues. Deletions cut 7 bases from V and 7 bases from J, with 13 bases between. Germline CDR1 is SEHNR and CDR2 is FQNEAQ (reference sequence). The CDR3: CASTPRGGEKLFF. For the CDR3, the DNA is TGTGCCAGCACCCCGCGGGGGGGTGAAAAACTGTTTTTT. Combining the CDR3 with reference TRBV7-9 and TRBJ1-4 gives the whole variable domain DTGVSQNPRHKITKRGQNVTFRCDPISEHNRLYWYRQTLGQGPEFLTYFQNEAQLEKSRLLSDRFSAERPKGSFSTLEIQRTEQGDSAMYLCASTPRGGEKLFFGSGTQLSVL.

V gene TRBV27 combines with J gene TRBJ2-1; D may be TRBD1 (6 bases). Germline CDR1 reads MNHEY; CDR2 reads SMNVEV (reference sequence). Trimming took off 8 bases at V and 8 bases at J, with 10 bases between the two ends. The CDR3 runs to 11 residues. The CDR3 spells CASYRADEQFF. The CDR3 nucleotides are TGTGCCAGCTACAGGGCCGATGAGCAGTTCTTC.

The chain couples TRBV30 to TRBJ1-6; D is possibly TRBD1 (6 bases). Per germline, CDR1 GTSNPN and CDR2 SVGIG (reference sequence). This CDR3 region has 17 residues. V dropped 5 bases and J dropped 0 bases, with 17 bases sitting between them. The CDR3 sequence is CAWPGHLKSSYNSPLHF. CDR3 coding DNA: TGTGCCTGGCCGGGACACCTGAAGAGCTCCTATAATTCACCCCTCCACTTT.

This sequence joins TRBV28 and TRBJ1-2, with D perhaps matching TRBD1 (6 bases). Germline CDR1 and CDR2: MDHEN and SYDVKM. V was cut by 2 bases and J by 7 bases, with 14 bases left in between. CDR3 size: 14 residues. The CDR3 nucleotides are TGTGCCAGCAGTTTAGAAGGGGGGGGCGTTGGCTACACCTTC. Protein product: CASSLEGGGVGYTF.

The chain employs TRBV6-5 and TRBJ2-3; no clear D gene. The CDR3 is made up of 13 amino acids. Trimming pared 6 bases from V and 2 bases from J, leaving 9 bases between. The germline gives CDR1 MNHEY, CDR2 SVGAGI. The CDR3 DNA sequence: TGTGCCAGCAGGAGCCTAGACACAGATACGCAGTATTTT. It encodes CASRSLDTDTQYF.

V and J are TRBV19 and TRBJ1-5, with TRBD1 matching over 7 bases. The germline V gene encodes CDR1 LNHDA and CDR2 SQIVND (reference sequence). V gave up 6 bases and J gave up 1 base; unmatched junction bases: 3. There are 14 residues in the CDR3. The CDR3, as DNA: TGTGCCAGTAGGGAACAGGGGAGCAATCAGCCCCAGCATTTT. Translating it yields CASREQGSNQPQHF.

V usage is TRBV2 and J usage is TRBJ2-1, with 9 positions matching TRBD2. V lost 10 bases to trimming and J lost 0 bases; unmatched junction nucleotides: 10. Germline lookup yields CDR1 SNHLY and CDR2 FYNNEI. This CDR3 contains 16 residues. The CDR3 loop reads CATEASGVSSYNEQFF. The CDR3 DNA sequence: TGTGCCACAGAGGCTAGCGGGGTTAGCTCCTACAATGAGCAGTTCTTC.

The V gene is TRBV6-5, the J gene TRBJ2-5; 9 bases agree with TRBD2. The CDR3 extends over 16 amino acids. With V trimmed by 3 bases and J by 2 bases, 7 bases remained unmatched. Germline V lookup: CDR1 MNHEY, CDR2 SVGAGI. CDR3 protein: CASSYEASGEQETQYF. The CDR3, as DNA: TGTGCCAGCAGTTATGAGGCTAGCGGGGAGCAAGAGACCCAGTACTTC.

The table lists this clone with a count of one. V is TRBV7-9 and J is TRBJ2-7; 7 bases line up with TRBD2. The germline CDR1 and CDR2 sequences are SEHNR and FQNEAQ (reference sequence). The CDR3 totals 14 residues. V shed 2 bases and J 5 bases; nucleotides not matched to a gene: 6. CDR3 in amino acids: CASSLSRGDDEQYF. Written as DNA, the CDR3 is TGTGCCAGCAGCTTATCTCGGGGGGACGACGAGCAGTACTTC.

This chain connects TRBV30 to TRBJ2-7, with 10 bases identical to TRBD1. Germline V gene lookup returns CDR1 GTSNPN and CDR2 SVGIG (reference sequence). The junction had 11 bases not matched to a gene; V was cut back by 3 bases and J by 9 bases. This CDR3 region has 14 residues. The CDR3 region has the DNA TGTGCCTGGAGCACCGGGACAGGGGATGTGGTGCAGTACTTC. Its translation is CAWSTGTGDVVQYF. Variable domain in full (rest from reference TRBV30 and TRBJ2-7): SQTIHQWPATLVQPVGSPLSLECTVEGTSNPNLYWYRQAAGRGLQLLFYSVGIGQISSEVPQNLSASRPQDRQFILSSKKLLLSDSGFYLCAWSTGTGDVVQYFGPGTRLTVT.

This clone has ten or more counts. This rearrangement joins TRBV5-5 to TRBJ1-1, with TRBD1 matching over 8 bases. The CDR3 has 16 amino acids. Per the germline V gene, CDR1 is SGHKS and CDR2 is YYEKEE (reference sequence). V lost 2 bases, J lost 3 bases, and 9 bases stayed unmatched. The CDR3 region has the DNA TGTGCCAGCAGCTTACTTCCAGGGGGCCCGGACACTGAAGCTTTCTTT. Its protein is CASSLLPGGPDTEAFF.

This clone was seen just once. The rearrangement links TRBV3-1 (or the pseudogene TRBV3-2) to TRBJ1-3, with D unclear. V was clipped by 4 bases and J by 3 bases, with 7 bases between them. Per the germline V gene, CDR1 is LGHDT and CDR2 is YNNKEL (reference sequence). The CDR3 is 13 amino acids. The CDR3 sequence: CASSPPFGNTIYF. The CDR3 DNA reads as TGTGCCAGCAGCCCTCCCTTTGGAAACACCATATATTTT.

This clone was detected once. The J gene is TRBJ2-2, the V gene TRBV19; D possibly corresponds to TRBD2 (5 bases). Trimming took 7 bases from V and 3 from J, leaving 12 bases between them. This CDR3 has 14 amino acids. Germline CDR1 LNHDA, CDR2 SQIVND (reference sequence). CDR3 protein: CASTRRGYTGELFF. CDR3 coding DNA: TGTGCCAGTACCAGACGGGGTTACACCGGGGAGCTGTTTTTT.

J is TRBJ2-5 and V is TRBV20-1; possible D gene TRBD2, 6 bases. Between the trimmed V and J ends, which lost 6 bases and 14 bases, there was a span of 19 bases. CDR3 length: 11 amino acids. Germline CDR1 reads DFQATT; CDR2 reads SNEGSKA (reference sequence). The chain's CDR3 is CSAPTAGPTYF. DNA of the CDR3: TGCAGTGCCCCAACCGCGGGGCCCACCTACTTC.

This clone was observed once. This rearrangement joins TRBV5-1 to TRBJ1-6; no firm D call. Germline V gives CDR1 SGHRS, CDR2 YFSETQ. The length of the CDR3 is 14 residues. The V and J ends lost 3 bases and 10 bases respectively, with 14 bases between them. The CDR3: CASSSHGPSSPLHF. The CDR3 region has the DNA TGCGCCAGCAGCTCCCATGGGCCATCCTCACCCCTCCACTTT.

As DNA, the CDR3 is TGCGCCAGCAGCCCGACGACAGGGAAAAGCACAGATACGCAGTATTTT. Encoded protein: CASSPTTGKSTDTQYF. The chain links TRBV4-1 to TRBJ2-3, with 7 bases aligning to TRBD1. Germline CDR1 is MGHRA and CDR2 is YSYEKL. This CDR3 comprises 16 residues. Trimming removed 4 bases from V and 0 bases from J; junction bases left unmatched: 7.

A single count supports this clone. This sequence joins TRBV12-3 or TRBV12-4 and TRBJ1-2; D ambiguous. The CDR3 runs 13 residues. V lost 3 bases and J lost 3, with 8 bases in between. The CDR3 reads CASSFNTDYGYTF. CDR3 bases: TGTGCCAGCAGTTTTAACACAGACTATGGCTACACCTTC.

This chain uses TRBV27 with TRBJ2-3, with a possible D match to TRBD2 (6 bases). The CDR3 spans 13 residues. CDR1 is MNHEY and CDR2 is SMNVEV in the germline V gene (reference sequence). V shed 4 bases and J shed 10 bases, with 15 bases lying between them. The CDR3 sequence: CASSSLAPGAQYF. The CDR3 DNA follows: TGTGCCAGCAGTTCCCTCGCCCCGGGGGCGCAGTATTTT.

V usage is TRBV18 and J usage is TRBJ1-2; 12 positions agree with TRBD1. Germline CDR1 is KGHSH and CDR2 is LQKENI. V lost 2 bases to trimming and J lost 5 bases; unmatched junction nucleotides: 6. This CDR3 is 16 amino acids long. The CDR3 is CASSPSLGQGAYGYTF. CDR3 in DNA: TGTGCCAGCTCACCAAGCTTGGGACAGGGGGCATATGGCTACACCTTC.